This T cell receptor beta chain is drawn from a study of cytomegalovirus exposure and HLA in healthy donors. In the PCR, 60 Vbeta and 13 Jbeta primers were used. Produced via immunoSEQ multiplex PCR; TCRdb's table is partial and in-frame only. The sample records approximately 150,000 clones, about 64% being singletons. The CDR3 sequence is 13 residues long. Per germline, CDR1 MNHEY and CDR2 SVGAGI. V was pared by 6 bases and J by 6 bases, with 14 bases between. Sequencing input: PBMCs. V and J are TRBV6-5 and TRBJ1-1; D unresolved. This TCR was recovered from a woman in her thirties in good health and CMV-seropositive. CDR3 sequence: CASSRDGEAEAFF. The CDR3 nucleotides are TGTGCCAGCAGCAGAGACGGGGAGGCTGAAGCTTTCTTT.